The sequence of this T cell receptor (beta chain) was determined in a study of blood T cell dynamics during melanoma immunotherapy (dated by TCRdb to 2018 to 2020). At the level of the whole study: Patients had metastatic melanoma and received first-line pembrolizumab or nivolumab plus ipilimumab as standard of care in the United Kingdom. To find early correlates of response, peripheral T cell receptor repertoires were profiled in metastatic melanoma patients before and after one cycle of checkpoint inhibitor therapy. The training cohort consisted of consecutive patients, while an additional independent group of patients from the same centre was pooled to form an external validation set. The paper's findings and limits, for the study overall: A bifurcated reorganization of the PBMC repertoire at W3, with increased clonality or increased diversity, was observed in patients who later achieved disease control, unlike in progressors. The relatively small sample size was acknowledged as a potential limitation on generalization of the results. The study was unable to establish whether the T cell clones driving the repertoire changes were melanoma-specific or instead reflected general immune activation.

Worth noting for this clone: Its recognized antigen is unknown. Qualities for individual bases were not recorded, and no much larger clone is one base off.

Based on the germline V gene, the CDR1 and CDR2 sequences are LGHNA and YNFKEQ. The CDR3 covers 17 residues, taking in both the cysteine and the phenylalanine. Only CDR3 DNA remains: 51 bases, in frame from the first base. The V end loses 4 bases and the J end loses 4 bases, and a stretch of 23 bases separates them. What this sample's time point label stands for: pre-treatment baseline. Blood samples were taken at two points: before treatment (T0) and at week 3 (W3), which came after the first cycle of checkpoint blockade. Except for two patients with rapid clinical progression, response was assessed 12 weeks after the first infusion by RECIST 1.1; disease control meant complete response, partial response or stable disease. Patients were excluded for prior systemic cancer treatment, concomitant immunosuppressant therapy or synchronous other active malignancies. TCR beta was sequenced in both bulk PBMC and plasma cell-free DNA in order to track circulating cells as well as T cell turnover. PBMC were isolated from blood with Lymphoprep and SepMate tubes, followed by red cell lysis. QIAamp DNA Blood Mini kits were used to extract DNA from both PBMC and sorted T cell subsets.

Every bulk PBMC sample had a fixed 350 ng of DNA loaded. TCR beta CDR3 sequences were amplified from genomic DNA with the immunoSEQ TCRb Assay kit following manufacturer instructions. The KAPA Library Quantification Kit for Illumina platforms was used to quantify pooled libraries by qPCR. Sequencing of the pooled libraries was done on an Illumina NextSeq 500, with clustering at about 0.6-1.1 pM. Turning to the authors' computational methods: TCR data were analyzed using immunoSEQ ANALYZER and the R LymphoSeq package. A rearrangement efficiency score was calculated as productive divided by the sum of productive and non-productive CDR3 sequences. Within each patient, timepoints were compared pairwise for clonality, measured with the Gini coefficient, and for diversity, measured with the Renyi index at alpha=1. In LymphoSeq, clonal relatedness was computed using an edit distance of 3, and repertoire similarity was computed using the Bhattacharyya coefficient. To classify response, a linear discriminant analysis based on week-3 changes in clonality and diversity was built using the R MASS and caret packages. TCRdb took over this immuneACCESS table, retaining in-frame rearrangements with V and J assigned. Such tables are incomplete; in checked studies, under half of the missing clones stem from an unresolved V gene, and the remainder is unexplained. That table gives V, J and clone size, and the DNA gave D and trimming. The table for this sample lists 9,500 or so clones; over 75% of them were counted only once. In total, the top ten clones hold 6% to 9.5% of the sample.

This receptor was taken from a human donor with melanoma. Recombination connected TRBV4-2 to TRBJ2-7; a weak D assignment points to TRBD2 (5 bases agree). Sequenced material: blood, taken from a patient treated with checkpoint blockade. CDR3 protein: CASSPTRVATRGYEQYF. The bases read TGTGCCAGCAGCCCAACGAGGGTTGCCACCCGCGGTTACGAGCAGTACTTC.